This T cell receptor (beta chain) stems from a study of blood T cells in healthy people across ages. Primed by a sample-barcoded 5' primer and a J-beta primer mix, a second PCR proceeded for roughly 7 to 11 cycles. TCRdb used MiXCR to reprocess the 5' RACE reads, holding one entry per CDR3 protein. The data hold about 1 million distinct CDR3 sequences, with under 30% observed a single time. Study results and caveats: Roughly linear declines in TCR beta diversity per million T cells occurred with age.

With regard to this clonotype: Its antigen is unknown.

Germline V lookup: CDR1 MRHNA, CDR2 SNTAGT. Germline trimming cut 11 bases from V and 0 bases from J; bases unmatched to any gene: 6. The CDR3 covers 14 residues. The same sample was also studied in work on T cells of mothers and their children. As that study records: Three mothers and their six children, all healthy Caucasians, donated. Related mother and child pairs showed slightly greater overlap (not significant) than unrelated pairs did.

The chain links TRBV6-4 to TRBJ2-3; TRBD2 agrees at 9 bases. The source is a girl aged 2 to 10 in good health. The sample taken for sequencing was blood. The CDR3 coding sequence is TGTGCCTCTGGGAGCGGGAGGAGCACAGATACGCAGTATTTT. Translated: CASGSGRSTDTQYF.